This TCR beta chain was found in a study of human T cells and chemical hapten exposure. Study-wide context: Sensitization involved placing 2% DPC onto a 2 cm by 2 cm region of upper inner arm skin.

V was pared by 3 bases and J by 2 bases, with 7 bases between. CDR3 length: 12 amino acids. Germline V CDR1 and CDR2: SQVTM, ANQGSEA. This clonotype was counted many times. The target antigen is unknown. Sample time point: patch test 1, 2 weeks after DPC sensitization. Stated treatment: therapeutic diphenylcyclopropenone sensitization with weekly scalp DPC. The total RNA was obtained from whole blood that was not fractionated. In the library, unique molecular identifiers were attached to individual cDNA molecules. TCRdb processed the RACE reads anew with MiXCR; each CDR3 protein has one entry. The table lists fewer than 400,000 distinct CDR3 sequences, around 7% of them singletons. Overall study results and limits: Higher patch test scores went with higher counts of PT1 expanded TCRs.

The chain has TRBV29-1 and TRBJ2-5; D not resolved. The starting material was whole blood, obtained in connection with sensitization to the hapten diphenylcyclopropenone (DPC). The clonotype was recovered from a woman between 18 and 30 years old with alopecia areata. Some clones in this sample may be carry-over from other donors' samples. In DNA form, the CDR3 reads TGCAGCGTTGATGCAGGTCAAGAGACCCAGTACTTC. Translated, it gives CSVDAGQETQYF. The variable domain in full, with the rest retrieved from reference TRBV29-1 and TRBJ2-5, is SAVISQKPSRDICQRGTSLTIQCQVDSQVTMMFWYRQQPGQSLTLIATANQGSEATYESGFVIDKFPISRPNLTFSTLTVSNMSPEDSSIYLCSVDAGQETQYFGPGTRLLVL.